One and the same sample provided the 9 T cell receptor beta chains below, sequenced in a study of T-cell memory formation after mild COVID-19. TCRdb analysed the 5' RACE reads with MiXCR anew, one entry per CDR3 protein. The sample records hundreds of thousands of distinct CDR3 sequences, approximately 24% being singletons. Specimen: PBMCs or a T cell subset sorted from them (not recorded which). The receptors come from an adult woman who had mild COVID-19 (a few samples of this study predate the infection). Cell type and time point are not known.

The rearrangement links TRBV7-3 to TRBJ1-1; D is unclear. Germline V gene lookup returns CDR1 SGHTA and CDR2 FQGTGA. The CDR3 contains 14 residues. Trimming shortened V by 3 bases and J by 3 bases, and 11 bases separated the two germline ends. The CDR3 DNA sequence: TGTGCCAGCAGCTTCGGTGGAGTGGACACTGAAGCTTTCTTT. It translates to CASSFGGVDTEAFF.

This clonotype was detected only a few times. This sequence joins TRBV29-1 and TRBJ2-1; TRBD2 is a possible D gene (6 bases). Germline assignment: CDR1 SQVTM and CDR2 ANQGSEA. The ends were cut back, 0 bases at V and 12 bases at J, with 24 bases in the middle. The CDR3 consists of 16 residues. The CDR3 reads CSVEEGLTGLPSGQFF. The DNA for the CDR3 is TGCAGCGTTGAAGAAGGGCTGACGGGACTCCCAAGCGGGCAGTTCTTC.

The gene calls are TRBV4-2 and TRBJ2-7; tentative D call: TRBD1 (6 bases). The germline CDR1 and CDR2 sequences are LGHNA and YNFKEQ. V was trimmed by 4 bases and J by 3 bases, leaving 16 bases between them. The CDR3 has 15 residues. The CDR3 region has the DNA TGTGCCAGCAGCCCAGACCTCGGCAGGGGCTACGAGCAGTACTTC. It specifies CASSPDLGRGYEQYF.

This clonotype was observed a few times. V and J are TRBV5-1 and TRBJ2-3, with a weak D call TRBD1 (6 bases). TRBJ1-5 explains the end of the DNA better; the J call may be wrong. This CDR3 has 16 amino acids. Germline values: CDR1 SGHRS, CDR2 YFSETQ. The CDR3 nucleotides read TGCGCCAGCAGCCTGGATAGCGGGGGGGCGGCAGATACGCAGCATTTT. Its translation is CASSLDSGGAADTQHF.

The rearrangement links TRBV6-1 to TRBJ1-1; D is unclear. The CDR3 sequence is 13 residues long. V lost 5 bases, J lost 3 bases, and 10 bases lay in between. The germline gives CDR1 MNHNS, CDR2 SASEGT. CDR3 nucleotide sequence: TGTGCCAGCAGTAAGGACGGAGACACTGAAGCTTTCTTT. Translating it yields CASSKDGDTEAFF.

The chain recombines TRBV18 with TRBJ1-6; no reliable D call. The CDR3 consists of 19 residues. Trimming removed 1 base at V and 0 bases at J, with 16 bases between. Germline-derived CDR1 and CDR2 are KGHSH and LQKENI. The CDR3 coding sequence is TGTGCCAGCTCACCACGTGCGGGGTCACCTAGCTCCTATAATTCACCCCTCCACTTT. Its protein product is CASSPRAGSPSSYNSPLHF.

CDR3 protein: CASSPRYSGDTDTQYF. CDR3 DNA sequence: TGTGCCAGCAGCCCTCGGTATAGCGGGGACACAGATACGCAGTATTTT. J is TRBJ2-3 and V is TRBV7-8; TRBD2 agrees at 8 bases. J gave up 2 bases and V 5 bases, and 9 bases lay outside the gene matches. Germline V gene sequence: CDR1 SGHVS, CDR2 FQNEAQ. There are 16 residues in the CDR3.

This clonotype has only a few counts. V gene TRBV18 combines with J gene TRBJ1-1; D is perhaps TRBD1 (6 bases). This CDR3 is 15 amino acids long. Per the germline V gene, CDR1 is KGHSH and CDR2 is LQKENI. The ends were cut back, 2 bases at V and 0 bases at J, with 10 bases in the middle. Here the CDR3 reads CASSPAGALNTEAFF. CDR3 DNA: TGTGCCAGCTCACCAGCAGGGGCCCTGAACACTGAAGCTTTCTTT. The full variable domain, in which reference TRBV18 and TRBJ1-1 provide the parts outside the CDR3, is NAGVMQNPRHLVRRRGQEARLRCSPMKGHSHVYWYRQLPEEGLKFMVYLQKENIIDESGMPKERFSAEFPKEGPSILRIQQVVRGDSAAYFCASSPAGALNTEAFFGQGTRLTVV.

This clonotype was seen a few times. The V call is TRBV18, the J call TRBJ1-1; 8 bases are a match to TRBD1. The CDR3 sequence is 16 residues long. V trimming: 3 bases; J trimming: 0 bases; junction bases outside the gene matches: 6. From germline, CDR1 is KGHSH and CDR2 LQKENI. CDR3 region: CASSPGQGIMNTEAFF. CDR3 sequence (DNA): TGTGCCAGCTCACCCGGACAGGGCATCATGAACACTGAAGCTTTCTTT.